The sequence of this TCR beta chain was determined in a study of CD8 T cells in Susac syndrome. In its sample, this clonotype was seen once. About 0.45 to 1 ug RNA was reverse transcribed with random hexamers. Multiplex immunoSEQ PCR targeted 54 Vbeta and 13 Jbeta TCR beta segments. Each CDR3 protein gets one entry after TCRdb re-called the immunoSEQ multiplex PCR reads with MiXCR. The data show 170,000 or so distinct CDR3 sequences, approximately 93% seen once. The length of the CDR3 is 12 residues. CDR1 and CDR2 (germline): SGHAT, FQDESV (reference sequence). V was trimmed by 5 bases and J by 7 bases, leaving 8 bases between them.

Sequencing input: CD4+ T cells from PBMCs. The chain carries TRBV11-1 and TRBJ2-2; D uncertain. This sequence was found in a human donor with multiple sclerosis. The DNA of the CDR3 is TGTGCCAGCAGCAAGGGTATCGGGGAGCTGTTTTTT. Amino acid sequence: CASSKGIGELFF.